These 21 T cell receptor beta chains share one sample of origin, sequenced in a study of CD8+ T cells in alopecia areata. Treatment reported: oral pan-JAK inhibitor, 5-10 mg twice daily. After isolation, RNA underwent reverse transcription to generate cDNA as the sequencing template. Assay used: immunoSEQ multiplex PCR; TCRdb lists only in-frame clones, some missing. The sample contains tens of thousands of clones, just over 70% of which appear only once. The material sequenced was CD8+ T cells sorted from blood, taken between weeks 44 and 45, from a patient treated with tofacitinib. The source is a human donor with alopecia areata.

J is TRBJ1-2 and V is TRBV4-3; 7 bases are a match to TRBD1. The CDR3 is made up of 13 amino acids. Unmatched junction bases numbered 5, after V lost 4 bases and J lost 6 bases. In germline, CDR1 is LGHNA, CDR2 YSLEER. DNA for the CDR3: TGCGCCAGCAGCCTCGACAGGGTCAATGGCTACACCTTC. Its translation: CASSLDRVNGYTF.

The rearrangement joins TRBV4-3 to TRBJ1-2; D perhaps matches TRBD1 (5 bases). CDR3 length: 15 amino acids. Trimming removed 2 bases from V and 4 bases from J, with 14 bases in between. The germline CDR1 and CDR2 sequences are LGHNA and YSLEER. The CDR3 loop is CASSQYQGLSYGYTF. CDR3 in DNA: TGCGCCAGCAGCCAATATCAGGGTCTTAGCTATGGCTACACCTTC.

This clone came up a few times. The rearrangement joins TRBV5-1 to TRBJ2-7; D uncertain. The ends were cut back, 2 bases at V and 5 bases at J, with 5 bases in the middle. Germline V CDR1 and CDR2: SGHRS, YFSETQ. The CDR3 covers 11 residues. Here the CDR3 DNA reads TGCGCCAGCAGCTTCAGGCACGAGCAGTACTTC. Its translation: CASSFRHEQYF.

This clone occurred a few times. The chain joins TRBV13 to TRBJ2-7; 7 positions agree with TRBD1. Trimming removed 1 base from V and 6 bases from J; junction bases left unmatched: 0. Germline CDR1 PRHDT, CDR2 FYEKMQ (reference sequence). This CDR3 contains 12 residues. CDR3 nucleotide sequence: TGTGCCAGCAGCTTAGAGGGGGCCGAGCAGTACTTC. It specifies CASSLEGAEQYF. The variable domain in full, completed from reference TRBV13 and TRBJ2-7, reads AAGVIQSPRHLIKEKRETATLKCYPIPRHDTVYWYQQGPGQDPQFLISFYEKMQSDKGSIPDRFSAQQFSDYHSELNMSSLELGDSALYFCASSLEGAEQYFGPGTRLTVT.

The chain recombines TRBV27 with TRBJ2-3; 10 nucleotides match TRBD2. Germline V gene lookup returns CDR1 MNHEY and CDR2 SMNVEV (reference sequence). V trimming: 4 bases; J trimming: 5 bases; junction bases outside the gene matches: 9. The CDR3 sequence is 16 residues long. The CDR3 protein is CASSSLSSGGGDTQYF. The CDR3 nucleotides are TGTGCCAGCAGTTCCTTGTCTAGCGGGGGTGGAGATACGCAGTATTTT.

The chain combines TRBV19 with TRBJ1-1, with D perhaps matching TRBD1 (6 bases). The CDR3 totals 16 residues. The V and J ends lost 1 base and 6 bases respectively, with 18 bases between them. Per germline, CDR1 LNHDA and CDR2 SQIVND (reference sequence). In nucleotides, the CDR3 is TGTGCCAGTAGTATAGGGGGGGCTGGGTTCGTCGCTGAAGCTTTCTTT. Translated, it gives CASSIGGAGFVAEAFF.

The V gene is TRBV11-2, the J gene TRBJ2-7, with D maybe TRBD1 (5 bases). The germline V gene has CDR1 SGHAT and CDR2 FQNNGV. The CDR3 runs to 13 residues. The V end lost 3 bases, the J end lost 6 bases, and 12 bases lay between the germline ends. CDR3 nucleotides: TGTGCCAGCAGCTTTAGGCCAGGGCGCGAGCAGTACTTC. Translation gives CASSFRPGREQYF.

The gene calls are TRBV19 and TRBJ1-5; D uncertain. The germline V gene encodes CDR1 LNHDA and CDR2 SQIVND (reference sequence). The V end was cut by 1 base, the J end by 9 bases, with 13 bases between. The CDR3 has 14 residues. CDR3 DNA: TGTGCCAGTAGTATAGGAGACCCTCGGACGCCCCAGCATTTT. Protein: CASSIGDPRTPQHF.

In this sample, this clone turned up once. This chain joins TRBV6-1 and TRBJ2-7, with no clear D. The CDR3 is 12 residues long. Between the trimmed V and J ends, which lost 4 bases and 7 bases, there was a span of 11 bases. In germline, CDR1 is MNHNS, CDR2 SASEGT. The CDR3 DNA follows: TGTGCCAGCAGTGTCCTGTCCGTTGAGCAGTACTTC. Translated: CASSVLSVEQYF.

This sequence joins TRBV25-1 and TRBJ2-2; no firm D call. The CDR3 runs to 14 residues. Germline V gene sequence: CDR1 MGHDK, CDR2 SYGVNS. Deletions cut 3 bases from V and 0 bases from J, with 5 bases between. CDR3 residues: CASSDTANTGELFF. CDR3 DNA: TGTGCCAGCAGTGATACCGCGAACACCGGGGAGCTGTTTTTT.

The chain uses TRBV11-1 and TRBJ2-1; possible D gene TRBD2, 7 bases. The germline V gene has CDR1 SGHAT and CDR2 FQDESV (reference sequence). V lost 4 bases and J lost 2, with 9 bases in between. The CDR3 has 14 residues. Here the CDR3 DNA reads TGTGCCAGCAGCTGGGGGGGCGCCTACAATGAGCAGTTCTTC. Protein sequence: CASSWGGAYNEQFF.

This chain joins TRBV9 and TRBJ2-3, with 7 nucleotides matching TRBD2. J was trimmed by 2 bases and V by 1 base; bases with no gene match: 7. CDR3 length: 16 residues. CDR1 is SGDLS and CDR2 is YYNGEE in the germline V gene. The CDR3: CASSVSHGGTTDTQYF. CDR3 DNA sequence: TGTGCCAGCAGCGTATCCCACGGGGGGACCACAGATACGCAGTATTTT.

The chain links TRBV12-5 to TRBJ2-3; D perhaps matches TRBD1 (5 bases). The germline CDR1 and CDR2 sequences are LGHNT and FRNRAP. With 1 base removed from V and 5 bases from J, the gap between germline ends came to 10 bases. The CDR3 runs to 14 residues. The DNA of the CDR3 is TGTGCTAGTGGTTTGGGTGGGGCCCAAGATACGCAGTATTTT. Residues: CASGLGGAQDTQYF. Looking up the rest from reference TRBV12-5 and TRBJ2-3 gives the full variable domain: DARVTQTPRHKVTEMGQEVTMRCQPILGHNTVFWYRQTMMQGLELLAYFRNRAPLDDSGMPKDRFSAEMPDATLATLKIQPSEPRDSAVYFCASGLGGAQDTQYFGPGTRLTVL.

This chain joins TRBV4-1 and TRBJ1-1, with D uncertain. The length of the CDR3 is 13 residues. CDR1 and CDR2 (germline): MGHRA, YSYEKL. The ends were cut back, 0 bases at V and 5 bases at J, with 7 bases in the middle. The CDR3 region has the DNA TGCGCCAGCAGCCAAGATGTAGGGACTGAAGCTTTCTTT. Amino acids: CASSQDVGTEAFF.

The chain has TRBV29-1 and TRBJ1-4, with D possibly matching TRBD1 (5 bases). This CDR3 has 12 residues. V lost 3 bases, J lost 8 bases, and 10 bases lay in between. Germline V gene sequence: CDR1 SQVTM, CDR2 ANQGSEA. The CDR3 here is CSVEGSGEKLFF. In DNA, the CDR3 is TGCAGCGTTGAGGGTTCAGGGGAAAAACTGTTTTTT.

This clone turned up a few times. At the DNA level, this CDR3 is encoded by other sequences in the same sample as well. This chain links TRBV29-1 with TRBJ2-3, with D possibly TRBD2 on 6 matching bases. The V gene lost 3 bases and the J gene lost 0 bases, with 13 bases spanning the gap. The CDR3 is made up of 15 amino acids. Germline assignment: CDR1 SQVTM and CDR2 ANQGSEA. CDR3 bases: TGCAGCGTTGATGGTCTGGCGGGGAGCACAGATACGCAGTATTTT. Translated: CSVDGLAGSTDTQYF.

The rearrangement joins TRBV5-1 to TRBJ2-7, with 8 positions matching TRBD1. Trimming took 0 bases from V and 3 from J; bases not matched to a gene: 2. The length of the CDR3 is 14 residues. Germline CDR1 SGHRS, CDR2 YFSETQ. The CDR3 sequence is CASSLGGQGYEQYF. The CDR3 region has the DNA TGCGCCAGCAGCTTGGGCGGACAGGGCTACGAGCAGTACTTC. Filled out from reference TRBV5-1 and TRBJ2-7, the complete variable domain reads KAGVTQTPRYLIKTRGQQVTLSCSPISGHRSVSWYQQTPGQGLQFLFEYFSETQRNKGNFPGRFSGRQFSNSRSEMNVSTLELGDSALYLCASSLGGQGYEQYFGPGTRLTVT.

The chain has TRBV9 and TRBJ1-2, with TRBD1 identical over 10 bases. The CDR3 runs to 13 residues. Germline values: CDR1 SGDLS, CDR2 YYNGEE. V trimming: 3 bases; J trimming: 6 bases; junction bases outside the gene matches: 2. CDR3 coding DNA: TGTGCCAGCAGCGCCGGGACAGGGGATGGCTACACCTTC. Its protein product is CASSAGTGDGYTF.

The rearrangement links TRBV4-3 to TRBJ2-1, with a possible D match to TRBD2 (6 bases). The CDR3 extends over 16 amino acids. Trimming pared 0 bases from V and 0 bases from J, leaving 9 bases between. Germline loops: CDR1 LGHNA, CDR2 YSLEER. CDR3 DNA: TGCGCCAGCAGCCAAGAACGGGGGAGCTCCTACAATGAGCAGTTCTTC. Translated: CASSQERGSSYNEQFF.

The rearrangement uses TRBV30 and TRBJ1-3; D is unclear. There are 13 residues in the CDR3. Germline V gene sequence: CDR1 GTSNPN, CDR2 SVGIG (reference sequence). Between the trimmed V and J ends, which lost 1 base and 4 bases, there was a span of 8 bases. CDR3 residues: CAWSGTEGNTIYF. The CDR3 nucleotides are TGTGCCTGGAGTGGAACAGAAGGAAACACCATATATTTT.

V and J are TRBV6-5 and TRBJ2-1; perhaps TRBD2 as D (5 bases). Germline V gene sequence: CDR1 MNHEY, CDR2 SVGAGI. This CDR3 has 13 amino acids. The CDR3 DNA reads TGTGCAACGGGAACAGATAGTCTCAATGAGCAGTTCTTC. As protein: CATGTDSLNEQFF.